This TCR beta chain is from a study of blood T cell repertoires in COVID-19. This clone was seen a handful of times. Generated by immunoSEQ multiplex PCR, the TCRdb table keeps only in-frame clones and is missing some. The table shows some 91,000 clones, with less than 85% occurring only once. The CDR3 has 14 residues. V lost 2 bases and J 6 bases, leaving 11 bases between the germline ends. CDR1 and CDR2 (germline): SGHTS, YDEGEE. The source is a man in his 70s with acute or convalescent COVID-19. This chain links TRBV5-8 with TRBJ2-2; no definite D call. The specimen sequenced was peripheral blood. The CDR3 DNA reads TGTGCCAGCAGCTTTCGAGAGGTCCCCGGGGAGCTGTTTTTT. Translating gives CASSFREVPGELFF.